Each of the 18 T cell receptor beta chains below was sequenced from the same sample in a study of tumor-infiltrating lymphocytes in glioblastoma multiforme (dated by TCRdb to 2017 to 2019). TCRdb names Illumina HiSeq 2500 as the instrument used. Using a modified ARM-PCR protocol with multiple V-beta primers and a C-beta primer, the team built TCRB libraries from RNA through three nested multiplex PCR rounds. TCRdb passed the public sequencing reads through fastp at Q25 and MiXCR, retaining productive beta sequences. Records with the same CDR3 protein are collapsed into one entry carrying the most frequent genes and DNA. For this sample the table gives around 10,000 distinct CDR3 sequences, of which 60% to 70% were detected only once. Jointly, the top ten make up 29% of the sample. The sequenced material came from brain tumor tissue. Every receptor here comes from a male donor with glioblastoma.

V gene TRBV6-2 or TRBV6-3 combines with J gene TRBJ2-7; D uncertain. The ends were cut back, 6 bases at V and 3 bases at J, with 12 bases in the middle. Looked up from germline, CDR1 is MNHEY and CDR2 is SVGEGT. CDR3 length: 13 residues. CDR3 nucleotide sequence: TGTGCCAGCAGCCACGGGCTTAACTACGAGCAGTACTTC. Protein sequence: CASSHGLNYEQYF.

By sample fraction, this clonotype is medium-sized. The V call is TRBV6-2 or TRBV6-3, the J call TRBJ1-1; unclear D gene. V was trimmed by 4 bases and J by 2 bases, leaving 14 bases between them. CDR3 length: 15 amino acids. The V gene's germline CDR1 is MNHEY and CDR2 SVGEGT. Here the CDR3 DNA reads TGTGCCAGCAGTTCGCCCTCCGCAGGCAACACTGAAGCTTTCTTT. The encoded protein is CASSSPSAGNTEAFF.

With respect to this clonotype: At one end, the junction sequence differs from germline, possibly due to a read error. The chain links TRBV5-1 to TRBJ2-3; D is uncertain. The CDR3 is 14 amino acids. CDR1 is SGHRS, CDR2 YFSETQ, per germline. The CDR3 DNA reads TGCCCCAGCAGCCAGGATCGAGACACAGATACGCAGTATTTT. The encoded protein is CPSSQDRDTDTQYF.

Note on this clonotype: Compared with germline, one end of the junction differs, possibly owing to a read error. The chain uses TRBV12-3 or TRBV12-4 and TRBJ1-2; no definite D call. This CDR3 is built from 11 residues. Written as DNA, the CDR3 is TGTGCCAGCAGTTTGACGGAAGGCTACACGTTC. Translation: CASSLTEGYTF.

This clonotype was recorded once. The J gene is TRBJ1-5, the V gene TRBV19; 7 bases map to TRBD1. This CDR3 comprises 15 residues. V lost 5 bases and J lost 4; bases outside the gene matches: 8. Germline CDR1 is LNHDA and CDR2 is SQIVND (reference sequence). The CDR3 nucleotides are TGTGCCAGTAGTGAGACAGGGATACGGAATCAGCCCCAGCATTTT. Translated, it gives CASSETGIRNQPQHF.

Concerning this clonotype: A much larger clone lies a single base off, so this may be a read error. The chain couples TRBV7-3 to TRBJ2-3; 8 nucleotides agree with TRBD2. This CDR3 region has 15 residues. V trimming: 5 bases; J trimming: 1 base; junction bases outside the gene matches: 5. Per germline, CDR1 SGHTA and CDR2 FQGTGA. The CDR3, as DNA: TGTGCCAGCAGCCAGGAGACTAGCGGCACAGATACGCAGTATTTT. As protein: CASSQETSGTDTQYF.

The V gene is TRBV29-1, the J gene TRBJ2-2, with TRBD2 as a possible D gene (5 bases). Germline V lookup: CDR1 SQVTM, CDR2 ANQGSEA. V lost 6 bases and J 0 bases, leaving 8 bases between the germline ends. The CDR3 loop spans 13 amino acids. CDR3 DNA: TGCAGCGTCGCGGACTCGAACACCGGGGAGCTGTTTTTT. It specifies CSVADSNTGELFF.

By frequency in the sample, this clonotype is medium-sized. The chain has TRBV12-3 or TRBV12-4 and TRBJ1-1; D gene uncertain. This CDR3 is built from 13 residues. The V end lost 5 bases, the J end lost 1 base, and 8 bases lay between the germline ends. In DNA, the CDR3 is TGTGCCAGCAGTCTCGGGCCGAACACTGAAGCTTTCTTT. Residues: CASSLGPNTEAFF.

On this clonotype: This is likely a read error, given that the CDR3 carries no conserved phenylalanine or tryptophan at its end. V usage is TRBV7-8 and J usage is TRBJ2-1; 7 nucleotides match TRBD2. This CDR3 comprises 15 residues. The junction had 12 bases not matched to a gene; V was cut back by 5 bases and J by 8 bases. Germline lookup yields CDR1 SGHVS and CDR2 FQNEAQ. The CDR3 is CASSLWKGLKYEQFL. The CDR3 DNA reads as TGTGCCAGCAGCCTATGGAAGGGACTAAAATATGAGCAGTTCCTC.

This clonotype was recorded at least ten times. V is TRBV7-3 and J is TRBJ2-1, with unresolved D. Germline V gene sequence: CDR1 SGHTA, CDR2 FQGTGA. CDR3 size: 16 residues. The V gene lost 5 bases and the J gene lost 0 bases, with 14 bases spanning the gap. CDR3 region: CASSPLAPSSYNEQFF. CDR3 DNA sequence: TGTGCCAGCAGCCCTCTCGCGCCGAGCTCCTACAATGAGCAGTTCTTC.

This clonotype is termed medium-sized (0.01 to 0.1%). The chain employs TRBV6-5 and TRBJ2-5; 10 bases are a match to TRBD2. Germline CDR1 and CDR2: MNHEY and SVGAGI. Trimming removed 3 bases from V and 7 bases from J; junction bases left unmatched: 5. The CDR3 runs 14 residues. Written as DNA, the CDR3 is TGTGCCAGCAGTTATACAGCGGGAGGGGTGACCCAGTACTTC. It translates to CASSYTAGGVTQYF.

The chain joins TRBV6-5 to TRBJ2-1; TRBD2 matches at 8 bases. This CDR3 contains 18 residues. V dropped 2 bases and J dropped 8; count of bases not matched to a gene: 17. Germline CDR1 and CDR2: MNHEY and SVGAGI. CDR3 nucleotide sequence: TGTGCCAGCAGTTACCAACCGGGACTAGTTAGAGGTATCGATGAGCAGTTCTTC. The encoded protein is CASSYQPGLVRGIDEQFF.

The chain employs TRBV11-3 and TRBJ2-3, with D unresolved. The CDR3 length is 12 residues. The germline V and J ends were trimmed by 5 bases and 5 bases, with 8 bases remaining between them. CDR1 and CDR2 from the germline V gene are SGHNT and YENEEA. In DNA form, the CDR3 reads TGTGCCAGCAGCCAAAACATAGATACGCAGTATTTT. Its protein is CASSQNIDTQYF.

For this clonotype: No conserved phenylalanine or tryptophan ends this CDR3, so it is likely a read error. This chain links TRBV10-3 with TRBJ2-5; the D is unclear. The V and J ends lost 4 bases and 2 bases respectively, with 2 bases between them. Germline lookup yields CDR1 ENHRY and CDR2 SYGVKD. This CDR3 comprises 11 residues. CDR3 nucleotide sequence: TGTGCCATCAGTGGACAAGAGACCCAGTACGTC. Protein product: CAISGQETQYV.

Only one count was recorded for this clonotype. This is likely a read error, given that the CDR3 carries no conserved phenylalanine or tryptophan at its end. The chain recombines TRBV11-2 with TRBJ2-3; D gene ambiguous. V was pared by 7 bases and J by 0 bases, with 11 bases between. CDR1 and CDR2 (germline): SGHAT, FQNNGV. The CDR3 covers 14 residues. CDR3 sequence reads: CASTTSHSTDTQYL. As DNA, the CDR3 is TGTGCCAGCACCACCAGCCATAGCACAGATACGCAGTATTTA.

This clonotype was observed a handful of times. The final CDR3 position lacks the conserved phenylalanine or tryptophan, pointing to a likely read error. The V call is TRBV29-1, the J call TRBJ2-1; possible D gene TRBD2, 5 bases. The CDR3 sequence is 14 residues long. CDR1 is SQVTM, CDR2 ANQGSEA, per germline. This chain's CDR3 is CSVPQGLADNEQFL. The CDR3 region has the DNA TGTAGCGTGCCTCAAGGACTGGCTGACAATGAGCAGTTCCTC.

This clonotype was observed at least ten times. This rearrangement joins TRBV6-5 to TRBJ2-5; D gene ambiguous. This CDR3 has 11 residues. The V gene's germline CDR1 is MNHEY and CDR2 SVGAGI. Between the trimmed V and J ends, which lost 2 bases and 5 bases, there was a span of 3 bases. CDR3: CASSYGETQYF. As DNA, the CDR3 is TGTGCCAGCAGTTACGGTGAGACCCAGTACTTC.

As regards this clonotype: Possible read error: a much larger clone is one base away. The chain joins TRBV2 to TRBJ2-1; 8 positions match TRBD2. The V and J ends lost 0 bases and 2 bases, in that order; junction bases with no gene match: 6. The germline V gene has CDR1 SNHLY and CDR2 FYNNEI. CDR3 length: 17 amino acids. In DNA, the CDR3 is TGTGCCAGCAGTGAAGCGAAACTAGCGGTACCCTACAATGAGCAGTTCTTC. This sequence encodes CASSEAKLAVPYNEQFF.